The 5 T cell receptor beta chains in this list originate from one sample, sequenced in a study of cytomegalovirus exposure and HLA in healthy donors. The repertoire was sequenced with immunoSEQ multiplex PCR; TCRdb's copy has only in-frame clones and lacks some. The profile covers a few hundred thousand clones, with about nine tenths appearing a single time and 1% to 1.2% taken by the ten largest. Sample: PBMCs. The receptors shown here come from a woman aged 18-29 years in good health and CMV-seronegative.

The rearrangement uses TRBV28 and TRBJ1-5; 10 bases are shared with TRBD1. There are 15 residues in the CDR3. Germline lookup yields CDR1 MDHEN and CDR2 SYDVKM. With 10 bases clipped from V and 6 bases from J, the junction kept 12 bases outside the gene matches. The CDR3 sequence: CATAPGQGPSQPQHF. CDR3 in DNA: TGTGCCACCGCTCCGGGACAGGGGCCCAGTCAGCCCCAGCATTTT.

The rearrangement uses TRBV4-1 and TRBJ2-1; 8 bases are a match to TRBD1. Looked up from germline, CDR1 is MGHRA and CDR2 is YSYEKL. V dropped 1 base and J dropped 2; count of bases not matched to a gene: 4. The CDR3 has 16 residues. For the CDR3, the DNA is TGCGCCAGCAGCCAAGGACAGGGGCTTCCCTACAATGAGCAGTTCTTC. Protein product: CASSQGQGLPYNEQFF.

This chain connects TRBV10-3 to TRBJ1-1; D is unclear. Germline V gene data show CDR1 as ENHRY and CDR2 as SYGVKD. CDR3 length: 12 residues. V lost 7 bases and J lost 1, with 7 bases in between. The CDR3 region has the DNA TGTGCCATCACCGGAGCGAACACTGAAGCTTTCTTT. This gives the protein CAITGANTEAFF.

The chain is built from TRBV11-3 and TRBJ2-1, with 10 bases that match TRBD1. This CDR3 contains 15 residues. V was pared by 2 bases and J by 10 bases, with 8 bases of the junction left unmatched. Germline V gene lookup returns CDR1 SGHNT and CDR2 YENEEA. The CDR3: CASSLIRAGQGEQFF. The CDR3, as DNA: TGTGCCAGCAGCTTAATAAGAGCGGGACAGGGGGAGCAGTTCTTC.

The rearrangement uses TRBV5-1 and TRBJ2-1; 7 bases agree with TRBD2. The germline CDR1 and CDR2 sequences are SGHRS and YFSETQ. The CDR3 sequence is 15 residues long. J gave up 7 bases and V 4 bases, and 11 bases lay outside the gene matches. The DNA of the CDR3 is TGCGCCAGCAGCGTAACTAGCGTCGGGGGAAATGAGCAGTTCTTC. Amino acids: CASSVTSVGGNEQFF.